The subject of this entry is one TCR beta chain. Its cognate antigen is unknown. At survey level, the immunoSEQ assay was run in its v3.0 version. Clones were read by immunoSEQ multiplex PCR, and TCRdb kept only the in-frame ones, dropping some. The data show under 20,000 clones, about nine tenths seen once. Germline loops: CDR1 LGHNA, CDR2 YSLEER. Germline trimming cut 1 base from V and 8 bases from J; bases unmatched to any gene: 5. The CDR3 has 15 residues. The sample is drawn from a study of long-term antiretroviral therapy in people with HIV. Overall study results and limits: The study found that diversity rose after ART but stayed below transplant donor controls. No data were available on ART adherence, viral resistance or therapy changes.

Each donor had at least one pre-ART and at least two post-ART PBMC samples. The sample here was unsorted PBMCs, taken 3 years after starting antiretroviral therapy. The chain recombines TRBV4-3 with TRBJ1-4, with 9 bases lining up with TRBD1. The TCR was taken from a man aged 45 to 65 with HIV. The CDR3 sequence: CASSQAGTGREKLFF. CDR3 coding DNA: TGCGCCAGCAGCCAAGCTGGGACAGGGAGGGAAAAACTGTTTTTT.